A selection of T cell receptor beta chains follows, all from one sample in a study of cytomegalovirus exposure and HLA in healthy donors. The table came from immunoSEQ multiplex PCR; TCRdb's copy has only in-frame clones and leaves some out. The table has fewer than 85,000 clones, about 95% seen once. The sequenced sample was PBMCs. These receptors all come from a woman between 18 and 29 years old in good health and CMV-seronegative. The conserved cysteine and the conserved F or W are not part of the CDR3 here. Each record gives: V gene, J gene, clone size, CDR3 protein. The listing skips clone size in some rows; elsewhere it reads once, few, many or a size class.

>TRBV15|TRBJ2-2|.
ATSRPVSGPGELF
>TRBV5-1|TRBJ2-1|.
ASSKGQGQGEQF
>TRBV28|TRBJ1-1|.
ASSPGGNTEAF
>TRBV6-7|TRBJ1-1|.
ASSSYSTGSEAF
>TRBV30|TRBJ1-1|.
AWSFGGSEAF
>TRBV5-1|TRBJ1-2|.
ASSLGQGSYGYT
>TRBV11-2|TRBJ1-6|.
ASSGGTGSSPLH
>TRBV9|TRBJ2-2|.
ASRGDSTTGELF
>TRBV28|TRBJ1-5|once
ASSLFPPEANQPQH
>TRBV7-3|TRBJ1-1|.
ASSSGRGQLAF
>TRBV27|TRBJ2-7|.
ASSFVGSLPYEQY
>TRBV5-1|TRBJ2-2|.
ASSLAGAIGELF
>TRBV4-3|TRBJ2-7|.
ASSQDHLIAGDEQY
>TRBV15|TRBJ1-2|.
ATSGRTGRNYGYT
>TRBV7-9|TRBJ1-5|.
ASSLGGSGNQPQH
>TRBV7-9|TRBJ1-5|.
ASSLTGTNQPQH
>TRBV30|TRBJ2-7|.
AWSVLDRARYEQY
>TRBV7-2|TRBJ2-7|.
ASGWVGVGTYEQY
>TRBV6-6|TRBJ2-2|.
ASSYSWQMHTGELF
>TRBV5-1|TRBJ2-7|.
ASSLDRSYEQY
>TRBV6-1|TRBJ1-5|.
ASSEQGSNQPQH
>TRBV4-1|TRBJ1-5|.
ASSQAEYQPQH
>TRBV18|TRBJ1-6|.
ASSPGQAGHPLH
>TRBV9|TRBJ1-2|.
ASSAQADTAYGYT
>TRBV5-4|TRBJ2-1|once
ASSPGLESYNEQF
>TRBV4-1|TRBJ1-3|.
ASSQVRQGSSGNTIY
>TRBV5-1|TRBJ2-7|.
ASSMRTGRGDEQY
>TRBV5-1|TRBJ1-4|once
ASSFGGTGGEKLF
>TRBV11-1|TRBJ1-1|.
ASSLVGPMNTEAF
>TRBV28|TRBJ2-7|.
ASRPILGDRGSSYEQY
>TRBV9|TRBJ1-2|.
ASSVALGQGNYGYT
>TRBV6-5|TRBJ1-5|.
ASRPRGVQPQH
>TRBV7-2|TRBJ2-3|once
ASSSRLGTDTQY
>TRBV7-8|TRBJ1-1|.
ASSLGNLMNTEAF
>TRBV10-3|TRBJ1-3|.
AISEVRGGRSGNTIY
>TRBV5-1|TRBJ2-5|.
ASKVGTFQETQY
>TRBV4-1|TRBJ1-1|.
ASSRNSEAF
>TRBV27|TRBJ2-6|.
ASRSGSGANVLT
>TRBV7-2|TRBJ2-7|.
ASSLDRGIYEQY
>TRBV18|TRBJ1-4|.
ASSKYRATNEKLF
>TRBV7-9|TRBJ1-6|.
ASSWTGDNSPLH
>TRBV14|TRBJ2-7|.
ASSQDRPSGYYEQY
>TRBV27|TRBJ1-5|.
ASRFGQGAYQPQH
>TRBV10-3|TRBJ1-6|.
AISEPWENSPLH
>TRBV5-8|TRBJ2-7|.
ASSSLILAEPSYEQY
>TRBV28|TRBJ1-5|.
ASSLGGTFNQPQH
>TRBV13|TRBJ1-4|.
ASSLGITVGEKLF
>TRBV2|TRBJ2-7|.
ASSRDSRTYEQY
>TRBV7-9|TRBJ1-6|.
ASSFYREGAPLH